A selection of T cell receptor beta chains follows, all from one sample in a study of cytomegalovirus exposure and HLA in healthy donors. Only in-frame clones appear in the TCRdb table, and some are missing; sequencing was by immunoSEQ multiplex PCR. Of about 90,000 clones listed, approximately 84% are singletons. Specimen: PBMCs. The receptors were sampled from a man in his late teens or twenties in good health and CMV-seronegative. The CDR3 runs from the conserved cysteine through the conserved F or W. Fields, in order: CDR3 DNA, CDR3 protein, D gene, J gene, V gene, clone size. The D gene is left open where the match is weak. Not every row has a clone size; where given, it reads once, few, many or a size class.

TGTGCCAGCAGGTACAGGGGGCTGGACTACACTGAAGCTTTCTTT,CASRYRGLDYTEAFF,TRBD1,TRBJ1-1,TRBV6-5,.
TGTGCCAGTAGTCCGCATAGGAGGGATACGCAGTATTTT,CASSPHRRDTQYF,.,TRBJ2-3,TRBV19,.
TGTGCCAGCAGCAGGTCCAAGGGACTAGCCGAGACCCAGTACTTC,CASSRSKGLAETQYF,TRBD2,TRBJ2-5,TRBV5-4,.
TGTGCCAGCGGGGGTCGGGGACAGGGAGGTGAAAAACTGTTTTTT,CASGGRGQGGEKLFF,TRBD1,TRBJ1-4,TRBV2,.
TGCGCCAGCAGCCCCCGTGGCGGGAGGGCCAACGAGCAGTTCTTC,CASSPRGGRANEQFF,TRBD2,TRBJ2-1,TRBV5-1,.
TGCGCCAGCAGCTTGGGTCTCTACGGCGGCAGGGGGATGGATGAGCAGTTCTTC,CASSLGLYGGRGMDEQFF,TRBD1,TRBJ2-1,TRBV5-1,once
TGTGCCAGTAGTTCATACAGTGCAACTAATGAAAAACTGTTTTTT,CASSSYSATNEKLFF,.,TRBJ1-4,TRBV19,.
TGCAGCGTTGCAAATCTAGGGACTAGCGGATTCTACGAGCAGTACTTC,CSVANLGTSGFYEQYF,TRBD2,TRBJ2-7,TRBV29-1,.
TGTGCCAGCAGCTTAGGACAAGGTGAGCCCCAGCATTTT,CASSLGQGEPQHF,.,TRBJ1-5,TRBV7-2,.
TGTGCCAGCAGCCCCATCGGAGATAGCAATCAGCCCCAGCATTTT,CASSPIGDSNQPQHF,.,TRBJ1-5,TRBV9,.
TGTGCCAGCTCACCTTCGACAGGGAGTGAGGGTGGCTACACCTTC,CASSPSTGSEGGYTF,TRBD1,TRBJ1-2,TRBV18,few
TGTGCCAGCAGCCCGACTAGATCAGGGGGGGATACGCAGTATTTT,CASSPTRSGGDTQYF,.,TRBJ2-3,TRBV7-6,.
TGTGCCAGCGTCCGGGACAGACGAACACCCCTCCACTTT,CASVRDRRTPLHF,TRBD1,TRBJ1-6,TRBV5-6,.
TGTGCCAGCAGTGACTCCCAGGGAACAGATACGCAGTATTTT,CASSDSQGTDTQYF,.,TRBJ2-3,TRBV6-4,.
TGTGCCAGCAGCCTACTGAACACCGGGGAGCTGTTTTTT,CASSLLNTGELFF,.,TRBJ2-2,TRBV7-3,few
TGTGCCAGCAGTGAAAATCTTGGCTACACCTTC,CASSENLGYTF,.,TRBJ1-2,TRBV6-1,.
TGTGCCAGCAGTGGGCTAGCGGACACCGGGGAGCTGTTTTTT,CASSGLADTGELFF,TRBD2,TRBJ2-2,TRBV6-4,.
TGTGCCTGGGCGAACAGGGGGAGGGAGACCCAGTACTTC,CAWANRGRETQYF,TRBD1,TRBJ2-5,TRBV30,once
TGCAGCGTCCCGGGTCCGTACTTC,CSVPGPYF,.,TRBJ2-5,TRBV29-1,few
TGTGCCAGCAGCTTACGTTTGGGGACTAGCGGGACCCGCGGAAATGAGCAGTTCTTC,CASSLRLGTSGTRGNEQFF,TRBD2,TRBJ2-1,TRBV7-8,.
TGTGCCAGCAGCTTAGACGGCCAGGCGATGAACACCATATATTTT,CASSLDGQAMNTIYF,.,TRBJ1-3,TRBV7-9,few
TGTGCCTGGAGTCGGACAGCCTACGAGCAGTACTTC,CAWSRTAYEQYF,.,TRBJ2-7,TRBV30,.